This TCR beta chain was observed in a study of T cells in Graves' hyperthyroidism and ophthalmopathy. Study-wide findings and caveats: Blood also contained most expanded thyroid clonotypes above 0.001.

Patients were excluded for uncontrolled infection, other autoimmune disease, pregnancy or lactation. The CDR3 sequence is 12 residues long. Germline V lookup: CDR1 SQVTM, CDR2 ANQGSEA. V shed 5 bases and J shed 6 bases, with 11 bases lying between them. Amplified TCR beta CDR3 regions derived from RNA transcripts. Using the HTBI primer set, a first-round RT-PCR was run on the TCR CDR3. MiXCR, run by TCRdb on the multiplex PCR reads, gives a single entry per CDR3 protein. This table holds approximately 350,000 distinct CDR3 sequences, 13% to 15% found once. Ten or more counts support this clonotype. What it recognizes is unknown.

The chain has TRBV29-1 and TRBJ2-1; D may be TRBD1 or TRBD2 (5 bases each). The receptor was derived from a woman aged 55-69 years with Graves' ophthalmopathy. Sequenced material: blood. CDR3 DNA: TGCAGCGTTTGGGAAGGGACCAATGAGCAGTTCTTC. Encoded protein: CSVWEGTNEQFF.